This TCR beta chain was identified in a study of radiotherapy plus CTLA-4 blockade in lung cancer. On the study more broadly: Of all patients, around 18% responded objectively and roughly 31% showed disease control.

The length of the CDR3 is 16 residues. The germline V and J ends were trimmed by 0 bases and 4 bases, with 15 bases remaining between them. Germline CDR1 LGHNA, CDR2 YSLEER. General study findings and limits: TCR clones from tumors expanded in blood after radiotherapy plus ipilimumab. Increased serum interferon-beta after radiation also reportedly predicted response strongly.

To note about this clone: Its specificity is unknown.

The repertoire was sequenced with immunoSEQ multiplex PCR; TCRdb's copy has only in-frame clones and lacks some. The repertoire includes some 70,000 clones, around 79% of them detected once, and roughly a tenth sits in the top ten. Focal radiation plus CTLA-4 blockade with ipilimumab was administered to patients who had chemo-refractory metastatic non-small-cell lung cancer. The origin of this receptor is a human donor with non-small cell lung cancer who had a complete response to radiotherapy plus ipilimumab. V gene TRBV4-3 combines with J gene TRBJ1-2; D remains ambiguous. The specimen comprised peripheral blood, sampled from a patient treated with radiotherapy plus ipilimumab. The CDR3: CASSQEWAENRYGYTF. The CDR3 DNA reads as TGCGCCAGCAGCCAAGAGTGGGCGGAAAACCGCTATGGCTACACCTTC.